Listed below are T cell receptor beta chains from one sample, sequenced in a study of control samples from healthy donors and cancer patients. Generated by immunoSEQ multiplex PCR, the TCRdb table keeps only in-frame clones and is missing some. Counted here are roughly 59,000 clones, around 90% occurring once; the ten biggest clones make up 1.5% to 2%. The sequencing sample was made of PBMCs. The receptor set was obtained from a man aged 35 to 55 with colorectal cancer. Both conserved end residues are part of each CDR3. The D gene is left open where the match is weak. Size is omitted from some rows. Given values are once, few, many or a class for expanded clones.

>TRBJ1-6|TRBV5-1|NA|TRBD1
TGCGCCAGCAGCGCGGGACAGGGGTACGATTCACCCCTCCACTTT
CASSAGQGYDSPLHF
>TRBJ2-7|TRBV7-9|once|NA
TGTGCCAGCAGCTTAGTAAGAGGGACGGTCTACGAGCAGTACTTC
CASSLVRGTVYEQYF
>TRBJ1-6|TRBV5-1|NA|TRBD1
TGCGCCAGCAGCTTCGACGACAGGGATAATTCACCCCTCCACTTT
CASSFDDRDNSPLHF
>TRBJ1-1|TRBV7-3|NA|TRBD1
TGTGCCAGCAGCTTCGGGACAGGTGGGACTGAAGCTTTCTTT
CASSFGTGGTEAFF
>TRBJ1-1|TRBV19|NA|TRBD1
TGTGCCAGTAGTGGGCCCAGGGGGCTCACTGAAGCTTTCTTT
CASSGPRGLTEAFF
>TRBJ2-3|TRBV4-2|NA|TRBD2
TGTGCCAGCAGCCCGGGGGGGAGGGGTAGCACAGATACGCAGTATTTT
CASSPGGRGSTDTQYF
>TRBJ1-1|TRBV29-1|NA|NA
TGCAGCGTGGCCGGGGGGCGAGGGACTGAAGCTTTCTTT
CSVAGGRGTEAFF
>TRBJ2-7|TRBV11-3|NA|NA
TGTGCCAGCAGCACCGGGACGGGTTTTTACGAGCAGTACTTC
CASSTGTGFYEQYF
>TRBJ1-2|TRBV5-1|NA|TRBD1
TGCGCCAGCAGCTCGGATGGACAGGGGAGCGGCTACACCTTC
CASSSDGQGSGYTF
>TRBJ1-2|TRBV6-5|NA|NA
TGTGCCAGCGGTTCCGGAGCCGGGGGCGACTACGGCTACACCTTC
CASGSGAGGDYGYTF
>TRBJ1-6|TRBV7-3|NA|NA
TGTGCCAGCAGCGCAAATAGTAATTCACCCCTCCACTTT
CASSANSNSPLHF
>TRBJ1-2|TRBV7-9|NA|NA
TGTGCCAGCAGCCGGGGTGGGGGCCAGGGCTATGGCTACACCTTC
CASSRGGGQGYGYTF
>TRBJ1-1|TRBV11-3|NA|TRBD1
TGTGCCAGCAGCCTACGACAGGGGGCGCCCACTGAAGCTTTCTTT
CASSLRQGAPTEAFF
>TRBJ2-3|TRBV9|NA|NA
TGTGCCAGCAGCGTAGCGATAGGAAGCACAGATACGCAGTATTTT
CASSVAIGSTDTQYF
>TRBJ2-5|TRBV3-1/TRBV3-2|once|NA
TGTGCCAGCAGCCAAAGCGGGTCCCAAGAGACCCAGTACTTC
CASSQSGSQETQYF
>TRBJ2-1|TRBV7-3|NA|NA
TGTGCCAGCAGCTTGCAGGGTTTACTCACGGATGAGCAGTTCTTC
CASSLQGLLTDEQFF
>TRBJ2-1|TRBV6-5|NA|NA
TGTGCCAGCAGTCCGATGGGGGGAAGGGAGCAGTTCTTC
CASSPMGGREQFF
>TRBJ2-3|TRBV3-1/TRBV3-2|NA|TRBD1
TGTGCCAGCAGCGCCCGGGACAGGGGCCCAGATACGCAGTATTTT
CASSARDRGPDTQYF
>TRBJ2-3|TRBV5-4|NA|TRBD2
TGTGCCAGCAGCTCGACTAGCCCTGGCACAGATACGCAGTATTTT
CASSSTSPGTDTQYF
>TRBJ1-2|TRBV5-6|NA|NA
TGTGCCAGCAGCTCGGGACGGGGCTATGGCTACACCTTC
CASSSGRGYGYTF
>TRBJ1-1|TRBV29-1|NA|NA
TGCAGCGTTTGGCCTACAGGGAGGAGGCACACTGAAGCTTTCTTT
CSVWPTGRRHTEAFF
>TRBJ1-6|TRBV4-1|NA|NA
TGCGCCAGCAGCCAAGATAGAAGCAGGGAGGTTTCACCCCTCCACTTT
CASSQDRSREVSPLHF
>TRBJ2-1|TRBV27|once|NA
TGTGCCAGCAGTTTTAGTGTTGGGACCAATGAGCAGTTCTTC
CASSFSVGTNEQFF
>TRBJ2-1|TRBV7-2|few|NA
TGTGCCAGCAGCAAGGACTCCTTCCCCAATGAGCAGTTCTTC
CASSKDSFPNEQFF
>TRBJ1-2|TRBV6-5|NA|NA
TGTACCAGCAGTTACAATACGAACTATGGCTACACCTTC
CTSSYNTNYGYTF
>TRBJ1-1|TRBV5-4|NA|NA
TGTGCCAGCAGCCATAAAGTAGGTCAGACTGAAGCTTTCTTT
CASSHKVGQTEAFF
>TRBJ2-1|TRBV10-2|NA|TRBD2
TGCGCCAGCATCCAGACTAGCGGGGTTAACAATGAGCAGTTCTTC
CASIQTSGVNNEQFF
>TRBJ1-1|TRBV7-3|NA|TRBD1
TGTGCCAGCAGCCCGACAGGGGCAACTGAAGCTTTCTTT
CASSPTGATEAFF
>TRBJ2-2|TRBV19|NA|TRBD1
TGTGCCAGTAGTATGACAGGGGGCACCGGGGAGCTGTTTTTT
CASSMTGGTGELFF
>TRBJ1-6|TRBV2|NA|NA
TGTGCCAGCAGGCCGGGGCCGGGAAATTCACCCCTCCACTTT
CASRPGPGNSPLHF
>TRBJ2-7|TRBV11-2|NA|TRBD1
TGTGCCAGCAGCGGCCTCCGGGACAGGGGGTACGAGCAGTACTTC
CASSGLRDRGYEQYF
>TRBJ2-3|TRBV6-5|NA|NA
TGTGCCAGCACTGTTACCGGGATCGTCACAGATACGCAGTATTTT
CASTVTGIVTDTQYF
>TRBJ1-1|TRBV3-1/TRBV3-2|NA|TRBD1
TGTGCCAGCAGCCCCGTCCCGGGACAGGGTACCAACACTGAAGCTTTCTTT
CASSPVPGQGTNTEAFF
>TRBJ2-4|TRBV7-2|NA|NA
TGTGCCAGCAGCTTAGCTACACAGGGTATAAACATTCAGTACTTC
CASSLATQGINIQYF
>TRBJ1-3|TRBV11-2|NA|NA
TGTGCCAGCAGCTTGGACAACATCTCTGGAAACACCATATATTTT
CASSLDNISGNTIYF
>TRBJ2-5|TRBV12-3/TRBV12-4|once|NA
TGTGCCAGCACCCCGACCGGGCAAGAGACCCAGTACTTC
CASTPTGQETQYF
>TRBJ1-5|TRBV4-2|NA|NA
TGTGCCAGCAGCCAATGGATAGCGGGTGGCAATCAGCCCCAGCATTTT
CASSQWIAGGNQPQHF
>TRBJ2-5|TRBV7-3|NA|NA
TGTGCCAGCAGCTCCGGAGTCGAAGAGACCCAGTACTTC
CASSSGVEETQYF
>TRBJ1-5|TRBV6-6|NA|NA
TGTGCCAGCAGGGGAAGCAATCAGCCCCAGCATTTT
CASRGSNQPQHF
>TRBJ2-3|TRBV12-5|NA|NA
TGTGCTAGTGGTTTAAGGCAGGGAGGCACAGATACGCAGTATTTT
CASGLRQGGTDTQYF
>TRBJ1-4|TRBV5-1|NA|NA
TGCGCCAGCAGCCTGACAGCCGCAACTAATGAAAAACTGTTTTTT
CASSLTAATNEKLFF
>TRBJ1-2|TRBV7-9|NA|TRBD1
TGTGCCAGCAGCCCGGGGACAGGGGCTCGAGATGGCTACACCTTC
CASSPGTGARDGYTF
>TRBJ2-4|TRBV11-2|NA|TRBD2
TGTGCCAGCAGCTTACAGGGGACTAGCGGGGGAGGAGCCAAAAACATTCAGTACTTC
CASSLQGTSGGGAKNIQYF
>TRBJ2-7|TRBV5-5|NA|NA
TGTGCCAGCAGCTTAGTCGGTGGGGTTGGGTACGAGCAGTACTTC
CASSLVGGVGYEQYF
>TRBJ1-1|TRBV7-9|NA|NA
TGTGCCAGCAGCGATAACAGGTGGGGCGACGACACTGAAGCTTTCTTT
CASSDNRWGDDTEAFF
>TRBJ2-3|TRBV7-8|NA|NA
TGTGCCAGCAGCTTAGGGGGGGCGCAAGATACGCAGTATTTT
CASSLGGAQDTQYF
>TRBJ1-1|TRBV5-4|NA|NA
TGTGCCAGCAGCTTGGCGTACGGGGGGCGCATGAACACTGAAGCTTTCTTT
CASSLAYGGRMNTEAFF
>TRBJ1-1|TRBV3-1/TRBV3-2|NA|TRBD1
TGTGCCAGCAGCCATGATTTGGTACAGGGGGATTTAGGGACTGAAGCTTTCTTT
CASSHDLVQGDLGTEAFF
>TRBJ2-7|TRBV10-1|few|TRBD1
TGCGCCAGCAGTGAAAGGACAGGGGGCTCCTACGAGCAGTACTTC
CASSERTGGSYEQYF
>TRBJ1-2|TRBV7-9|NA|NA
TGTGCCAGCAGCTTGCAGGGGAGTAGCTATGGCTACACCTTC
CASSLQGSSYGYTF
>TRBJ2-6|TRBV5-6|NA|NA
TGTGCCAGCAGCTTGGTGTCTTTGGGCTCTGGGGCCAACGTCCTGACTTTC
CASSLVSLGSGANVLTF
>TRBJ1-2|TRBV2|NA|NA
TGTGCCAGCAGAATCAGTATAGGCTACACCTTC
CASRISIGYTF
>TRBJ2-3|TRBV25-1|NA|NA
TGTGCCAGCAGTGATCCCGCAGATACGCAGTATTTT
CASSDPADTQYF